One and the same sample provided the 24 T cell receptor beta chains below, sequenced in a study of cytomegalovirus exposure and HLA in healthy donors. This PCR relied on a set of 60 Vbeta primers and 13 Jbeta primers. Method: immunoSEQ multiplex PCR; TCRdb's copy keeps in-frame clones and lacks some. The sample totals about 140,000 clones. The sequenced material came from PBMCs. These receptors were obtained from a woman younger than 30 in good health and CMV-seronegative.

This rearrangement joins TRBV7-2 to TRBJ2-3, with 9 bases lining up with TRBD2. The V gene end was trimmed by 1 base and the J gene end by 3 bases; junction bases not matched to a gene: 5. The length of the CDR3 is 16 residues. Germline CDR1 is SGHTA and CDR2 is FQGNSA. This chain's CDR3 is CASSLGAGGETDTQYF. The CDR3 region has the DNA TGTGCCAGCAGCTTAGGAGCGGGAGGCGAGACAGATACGCAGTATTTT. The entire variable domain, with the rest obtained from reference TRBV7-2 and TRBJ2-3, is as follows: GAGVSQSPSNKVTEKGKDVELRCDPISGHTALYWYRQSLGQGLEFLIYFQGNSAPDKSGLPSDRFSAERTGGSVSTLTIQRTQQEDSAVYLCASSLGAGGETDTQYFGPGTRLTVL.

The rearrangement joins TRBV23-1 to TRBJ1-2; D not certain. TRBV23-1 carries the ORF label, with uncertain function. CDR3 length equals 14 residues. V lost 2 bases to trimming and J lost 1 base, with 8 bases between them. Here the CDR3 DNA reads TGCGCCAGCAGTCAAGACCCGGGTAACTATGGCTACACCTTC. Its protein is CASSQDPGNYGYTF.

The chain combines TRBV15 with TRBJ2-3; 9 positions agree with TRBD2. Germline V gives CDR1 LNHNV, CDR2 YYDKDF (reference sequence). With 0 bases clipped from V and 4 bases from J, the junction kept 5 bases outside the gene matches. The CDR3 spans 16 residues. The CDR3, as DNA: TGTGCCACCAGCAGAGAAATTAGCGGGAGAGCAGATACGCAGTATTTT. Its protein is CATSREISGRADTQYF.

The chain uses TRBV7-2 and TRBJ1-2; tentatively, D is TRBD1 (5 bases). Trimming removed 6 bases at V and 4 bases at J, with 30 bases between. Germline-derived CDR1 and CDR2 are SGHTA and FQGNSA. CDR3 length equals 19 residues. The CDR3 nucleotides are TGTGCCAGCAGTCATGATCGGCTTTTTCTGGGGCAGGGCACCTATGGCTACACCTTC. Amino acid sequence: CASSHDRLFLGQGTYGYTF.

This chain joins TRBV5-4 and TRBJ2-1; D call uncertain. This CDR3 is built from 11 residues. V lost 0 bases, J lost 7 bases, and 2 bases lay in between. Germline CDR1 and CDR2: SGHNT and YYREEE (reference sequence). CDR3 residues: CASSLANEQFF. CDR3 bases: TGTGCCAGCAGCTTGGCGAATGAGCAGTTCTTC. The whole variable domain, filled in from reference TRBV5-4 and TRBJ2-1, reads ETGVTQSPTHLIKTRGQQVTLRCSSQSGHNTVSWYQQALGQGPQFIFQYYREEENGRGNFPPRFSGLQFPNYSSELNVNALELDDSALYLCASSLANEQFFGPGTRLTVL.

The rearrangement joins TRBV30 to TRBJ2-1, with 8 bases matching TRBD2. V gave up 3 bases and J gave up 1 base; unmatched junction bases: 8. Looked up from germline, CDR1 is GTSNPN and CDR2 is SVGIG (reference sequence). The CDR3 spans 16 residues. The CDR3 DNA reads TGTGCCTGGAGCGCCCGACTAGCGCGGTCCTACAATGAGCAGTTCTTC. Its translation is CAWSARLARSYNEQFF.

This chain uses TRBV5-1 with TRBJ1-4, with a weak D call TRBD1 (5 bases). The germline CDR1 and CDR2 sequences are SGHRS and YFSETQ. The CDR3 runs to 14 residues. Trimming left V 0 bases short and J 8 bases short, with 11 bases between. This chain's CDR3 is CASSLAGGREKLFF. The CDR3 nucleotides read TGCGCCAGCAGCTTGGCCGGGGGGAGAGAAAAACTGTTTTTT.

The chain is built from TRBV5-4 and TRBJ2-3; 8 bases are shared with TRBD2. The ends lost 3 bases at V and 2 bases at J; junction bases unmatched: 11. The germline V gene encodes CDR1 SGHNT and CDR2 YYREEE (reference sequence). The CDR3 is made up of 17 amino acids. The chain's CDR3 is CASSSPQRERFTDTQYF. CDR3 coding DNA: TGTGCCAGCAGCTCGCCCCAGCGGGAGAGATTCACAGATACGCAGTATTTT.

J is TRBJ1-3 and V is TRBV5-1; 7 bases match TRBD1. Unmatched junction bases numbered 9, after V lost 4 bases and J lost 8 bases. CDR3 size: 14 residues. CDR1 is SGHRS, CDR2 YFSETQ, per germline. The CDR3 DNA reads as TGCGCCAGCAGCCCGGGGCAGGGGGAATACACCATATATTTT. Protein product: CASSPGQGEYTIYF.

This chain links TRBV4-3 with TRBJ2-2; the D gene is possibly TRBD2 (7 bases). The CDR3 is 17 amino acids. Trimming cost V 4 bases and J 3 bases, with 18 bases left between them. CDR1 LGHNA and CDR2 YSLEER come from the germline V gene. The CDR3 nucleotides read TGCGCCAGCAGCCGGATTTTGGAAGGGGGGGACACCGGGGAGCTGTTTTTT. Its translation is CASSRILEGGDTGELFF.

This chain uses TRBV7-6 with TRBJ2-5; the D is unclear. Germline lookup yields CDR1 SGHVS and CDR2 FNYEAQ. CDR3 length equals 13 residues. V lost 1 base, J lost 4 bases, and 7 bases lay in between. The CDR3 sequence is CASSLGRRETQYF. The CDR3 region has the DNA TGTGCCAGCAGCTTAGGCAGGCGAGAGACCCAGTACTTC.

DNA for the CDR3: TGTGCCAGCAGCTTAGTGCTAGCCCCTAGCACAGATACGCAGTATTTT. Its protein product is CASSLVLAPSTDTQYF. J is TRBJ2-3 and V is TRBV7-9; tentative D call: TRBD2 (5 bases). This CDR3 is 16 amino acids long. V lost 1 base and J lost 0, with 11 bases in between. The germline gives CDR1 SEHNR, CDR2 FQNEAQ (reference sequence).

The chain couples TRBV6-5 to TRBJ2-7; 9 bases are shared with TRBD1. Looked up from germline, CDR1 is MNHEY and CDR2 is SVGAGI. This CDR3 contains 15 residues. The trim removed 8 bases at V and 1 base at J, leaving 9 bases unmatched. The CDR3 nucleotides are TGTGCCAGCTCCCGGGACAGGGATTTTTCCTACGAGCAGTACGTC. This sequence encodes CASSRDRDFSYEQYV.

The chain is built from TRBV18 and TRBJ2-3, with D possibly matching TRBD2 (5 bases). Trimming removed 2 bases from V and 1 base from J, with 7 bases in between. Germline CDR1 KGHSH, CDR2 LQKENI. This CDR3 has 14 residues. The CDR3 spells CASSPAGGTDTQYF. The CDR3 DNA is TGTGCCAGCTCACCAGCGGGTGGCACAGATACGCAGTATTTT.

This chain uses TRBV29-1 with TRBJ1-2; D remains ambiguous. Trimming shortened V by 4 bases and J by 4 bases, and 16 bases separated the two germline ends. Germline V gene lookup returns CDR1 SQVTM and CDR2 ANQGSEA. There are 14 residues in the CDR3. CDR3 sequence reads: CSVGRPGVGYGYTF. CDR3 nucleotides: TGCAGCGTTGGACGCCCGGGTGTCGGCTATGGCTACACCTTC.

The J gene is TRBJ2-7, the V gene TRBV27; 11 bases are a match to TRBD2. V gave up 4 bases and J gave up 3 bases; unmatched junction bases: 5. The CDR3 runs to 15 residues. Germline CDR1 MNHEY, CDR2 SMNVEV (reference sequence). CDR3 in DNA: TGTGCCAGCAGTTCAGGGACTAGCGGACTCTACGAGCAGTACGTC. It specifies CASSSGTSGLYEQYV.

This chain uses TRBV19 with TRBJ2-7; weak D call: TRBD1 (6 bases). The CDR3 has 17 residues. With 2 bases removed from V and 6 bases from J, the gap between germline ends came to 23 bases. The V gene's germline CDR1 is LNHDA and CDR2 SQIVND (reference sequence). The CDR3 protein is CASSITSTGTSWGEQYF. The CDR3 region has the DNA TGTGCCAGTAGTATAACCTCGACCGGGACATCCTGGGGCGAGCAGTACTTC.

The DNA of the CDR3 is TGTGCCAGCAGTGAGGGGGACAGTTATGGCTACACCTTC. It specifies CASSEGDSYGYTF. The chain combines TRBV2 with TRBJ1-2; the match to TRBD1 covers 7 bases. Germline CDR1 and CDR2: SNHLY and FYNNEI. This CDR3 is built from 13 residues. V was pared by 3 bases and J by 5 bases, with 3 bases of the junction left unmatched.

The chain uses TRBV27 and TRBJ2-5, with TRBD1 matching over 11 bases. The CDR3 length is 12 residues. The germline gives CDR1 MNHEY, CDR2 SMNVEV (reference sequence). V shed 5 bases and J 12 bases; nucleotides not matched to a gene: 5. The CDR3 sequence: CASSVGQGVKYF. The CDR3 region has the DNA TGTGCCAGCAGTGTGGGACAGGGGGTTAAGTACTTC.

DNA for the CDR3: TGTGCCAGTAGTATAGAAGACAGGGAGAGGGAAAAACTGTTTTTT. Amino acid sequence: CASSIEDREREKLFF. The V and J genes are TRBV19 and TRBJ1-4; 7 nucleotides match TRBD1. This CDR3 contains 15 residues. Germline lookup yields CDR1 LNHDA and CDR2 SQIVND (reference sequence). Trimming took 0 bases from V and 8 from J; bases not matched to a gene: 6.

V gene TRBV18 combines with J gene TRBJ1-1; D remains ambiguous. Trimming removed 4 bases from V and 5 bases from J, with 23 bases in between. Germline assignment: CDR1 KGHSH and CDR2 LQKENI. The CDR3 length is 17 residues. CDR3 in DNA: TGTGCCAGCTCACTACTGGCCCAATATGAGGCTCTGACTGAAGCTTTCTTT. It yields the protein CASSLLAQYEALTEAFF.

The chain is built from TRBV2 and TRBJ2-5; no clear D gene. The germline CDR1 and CDR2 sequences are SNHLY and FYNNEI. V was clipped by 7 bases and J by 5 bases, with 17 bases between them. The CDR3 spans 14 residues. CDR3 in amino acids: CASIPKAVRETQYF. CDR3 nucleotide sequence: TGTGCCAGCATCCCTAAGGCGGTCCGGGAGACCCAGTACTTC. Full variable domain (outside the CDR3, taken from reference TRBV2 and TRBJ2-5): EPEVTQTPSHQVTQMGQEVILRCVPISNHLYFYWYRQILGQKVEFLVSFYNNEISEKSEIFDDQFSVERPDGSNFTLKIRSTKLEDSAMYFCASIPKAVRETQYFGPGTRLLVL.

The V and J genes are TRBV29-1 and TRBJ1-2, with D perhaps TRBD1 (5 bases). The germline CDR1 and CDR2 sequences are SQVTM and ANQGSEA. Trimming cost V 7 bases and J 7 bases, with 16 bases left between them. The CDR3 extends over 12 amino acids. The CDR3 protein is CSAGGGGSGYTF. CDR3 coding DNA: TGCAGCGCAGGCGGGGGAGGGAGTGGCTACACCTTC. Filled out from reference TRBV29-1 and TRBJ1-2, the complete variable domain reads SAVISQKPSRDICQRGTSLTIQCQVDSQVTMMFWYRQQPGQSLTLIATANQGSEATYESGFVIDKFPISRPNLTFSTLTVSNMSPEDSSIYLCSAGGGGSGYTFGSGTRLTVV.

The rearrangement links TRBV9 to TRBJ2-5, with TRBD2 matching 13 bases. V shed 6 bases, J shed 0 bases, and the junction held 8 bases outside the gene matches. The CDR3 has 17 residues. Germline V CDR1 and CDR2: SGDLS, YYNGEE. CDR3 region: CASTIDTSGRDQETQYF. For the CDR3, the DNA is TGTGCCAGCACCATTGATACTAGCGGGAGGGACCAAGAGACCCAGTACTTC.